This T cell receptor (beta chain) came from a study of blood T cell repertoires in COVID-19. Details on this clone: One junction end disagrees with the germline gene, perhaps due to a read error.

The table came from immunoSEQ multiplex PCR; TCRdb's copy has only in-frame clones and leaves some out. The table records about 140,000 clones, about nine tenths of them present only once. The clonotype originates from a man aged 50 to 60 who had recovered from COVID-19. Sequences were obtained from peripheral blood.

The chain's CDR3 is CASTLGRGSSTDTQYF. For the CDR3, the DNA is TGTGCCAGCACCTTAGGGCGGGGGTCAAGCACAGATACGCAGTATTTT. J is TRBJ2-3 and V is TRBV7-2; 7 bases line up with TRBD2. The CDR3 runs to 16 residues. Germline V gene sequence: CDR1 SGHTA, CDR2 FQGNSA.